The 28 T cell receptor beta chains in this list originate from one sample, sequenced in a study of shared clonotypes between healthy human individuals. The repertoire was sequenced with immunoSEQ multiplex PCR; TCRdb's copy has only in-frame clones and lacks some. The sample records around 340,000 clones, roughly 80% being singletons. The sample taken for sequencing was memory CD4+ T cells sorted from blood. Subset of the sample: CD45RA-negative fraction. These TCRs come from a man aged 25-40 years in good health.

The rearrangement uses TRBV9 and TRBJ1-2; the match to TRBD1 covers 9 bases. CDR1 is SGDLS, CDR2 YYNGEE, per germline. Unmatched junction bases numbered 5, after V lost 4 bases and J lost 1 base. The CDR3 is 15 residues long. In nucleotides, the CDR3 is TGTGCCAGCAGCCCTACAGGGGGCGTTAACTATGGCTACACCTTC. Amino acids: CASSPTGGVNYGYTF.

This clone was observed many times. This chain joins TRBV14 and TRBJ1-2; no firm D call. CDR3 length: 18 residues. V was pared by 1 base and J by 4 bases, with 22 bases between. Per germline, CDR1 SGHDN and CDR2 FVKESK. The CDR3 region is CASSQAEFSASEIYGYTF. The CDR3 DNA reads TGTGCCAGCAGCCAAGCGGAATTTTCAGCGTCAGAGATCTATGGCTACACCTTC.

About this clone itself: Other DNA sequences in the same sample also yield this CDR3. The chain recombines TRBV5-1 with TRBJ2-5; D remains ambiguous. There are 14 residues in the CDR3. Germline V gene data show CDR1 as SGHRS and CDR2 as YFSETQ. Trimming cost V 0 bases and J 1 base, with 7 bases left between them. In DNA, the CDR3 is TGCGCCAGCAGCTTGGGGTCAGGCCAAGAGACCCAGTACTTC. Amino acid sequence: CASSLGSGQETQYF.

In this sample, this clone turned up a few times. This sequence joins TRBV5-5 and TRBJ2-1; 7 bases are shared with TRBD1. The germline V gene has CDR1 SGHKS and CDR2 YYEKEE (reference sequence). Trimming cost V 3 bases and J 7 bases; bases outside gene matches: 16. The CDR3 covers 17 residues. CDR3 DNA: TGTGCCAGCAGCTCCGGGACAGTAATTAGAGGGTCAAATGAGCAGTTCTTC. This translates into CASSSGTVIRGSNEQFF.

The genes are TRBV10-1 and TRBJ2-1, with D perhaps TRBD2 (6 bases). Deletions cut 6 bases from V and 5 bases from J, with 20 bases between. This CDR3 contains 16 residues. Germline values: CDR1 WNHNN, CDR2 SYGVQD (reference sequence). DNA of the CDR3: TGCGCCAGCAGCGACCAGTGGGGGACTGGTAACAATGAGCAGTTCTTC. This codes for CASSDQWGTGNNEQFF.

This sequence joins TRBV28 and TRBJ2-7; no definite D call. CDR1 and CDR2 (germline): MDHEN, SYDVKM. The CDR3 extends over 13 amino acids. Trimming shortened V by 5 bases and J by 7 bases, and 15 bases separated the two germline ends. The CDR3: CASSPRTAFEQYF. Here the CDR3 DNA reads TGTGCCAGCAGTCCTCGGACGGCTTTTGAGCAGTACTTC.

The chain links TRBV10-2 to TRBJ2-7; TRBD2 matches 12 bases. The CDR3 is 14 residues long. Germline CDR1 is WSHSY and CDR2 is SAAADI. After removal of 5 bases from V and 2 bases from J, the junction contained 1 base not matched to a gene. The DNA of the CDR3 is TGCGCCAGCAGTCTAGCGGGAGGGACCTACGAGCAGTACTTC. Protein sequence: CASSLAGGTYEQYF.

The rearrangement uses TRBV6-1 and TRBJ2-1; TRBD1 agrees at 10 bases. Germline-derived CDR1 and CDR2 are MNHNS and SASEGT. V gave up 6 bases and J gave up 9 bases; unmatched junction bases: 8. This CDR3 has 14 residues. The CDR3 protein is CASRATGGYGEQFF. CDR3 coding DNA: TGTGCCAGCAGGGCGACAGGGGGCTATGGTGAGCAGTTCTTC.

V is TRBV4-3 and J is TRBJ2-5; D is possibly TRBD2 (6 bases). The CDR3 has 15 amino acids. V lost 4 bases to trimming and J lost 1 base, with 13 bases between them. The germline gives CDR1 LGHNA, CDR2 YSLEER. The CDR3 bases are TGCGCCAGCAGCCGCCGCGGGGCGGCCCAAGAGACCCAGTACTTC. As protein: CASSRRGAAQETQYF.

In the case of this clone: This may be a read error, as it is one base from a much larger clone. Other DNA variants within this sample encode the same CDR3. This chain joins TRBV7-2 and TRBJ1-1; perhaps TRBD1 as D (6 bases). Germline loops: CDR1 SGHTA, CDR2 FQGNSA. Trimming removed 5 bases from V and 1 base from J, with 8 bases in between. The length of the CDR3 is 13 residues. CDR3 region: CASSPGQNTEAFF. The CDR3 DNA reads as TGTGCCAGCAGCCCGGGACAGAACACTGAAGCTTTCTTT. Full variable domain (remainder filled in from reference TRBV7-2 and TRBJ1-1): GAGVSQSPSNKVTEKGKDVELRCDPISGHTALYWYRQSLGQGLEFLIYFQGNSAPDKSGLPSDRFSAERTGGSVSTLTIQRTQQEDSAVYLCASSPGQNTEAFFGQGTRLTVV.

The V gene is TRBV2, the J gene TRBJ2-1; weak D call: TRBD1 (5 bases). Germline lookup yields CDR1 SNHLY and CDR2 FYNNEI. This CDR3 is built from 13 residues. V gave up 3 bases and J gave up 5 bases, with 8 bases separating them. CDR3 DNA sequence: TGTGCCAGCAGTGAGCGACAGAACAATGAGCAGTTCTTC. It specifies CASSERQNNEQFF.

This chain links TRBV6-6 with TRBJ1-3; tentative D call: TRBD1 (5 bases). Trimming pared 7 bases from V and 0 bases from J, leaving 16 bases between. This CDR3 has 16 residues. Per germline, CDR1 MNHNY and CDR2 SVGAGI (reference sequence). CDR3 sequence (DNA): TGTGCCAGCACCTTACGGGGGTCGAGCTCTGGAAACACCATATATTTT. Its translation is CASTLRGSSSGNTIYF.

A remark on this clone: The sample has other DNA sequences that encode this CDR3 too. The chain links TRBV6-5 to TRBJ1-1; TRBD1 is a possible D gene (5 bases). V shed 3 bases and J shed 4 bases, with 15 bases lying between them. The CDR3 loop spans 15 amino acids. Looked up from germline, CDR1 is MNHEY and CDR2 is SVGAGI. The CDR3 here is CASSYSGLKSTEAFF. Written as DNA, the CDR3 is TGTGCCAGCAGTTATTCAGGGCTGAAGAGCACTGAAGCTTTCTTT.

The chain links TRBV10-3 to TRBJ1-5, with D tentatively TRBD1 (5 bases). The CDR3 is 15 residues long. Trimming removed 3 bases at V and 2 bases at J, with 11 bases between. Per germline, CDR1 ENHRY and CDR2 SYGVKD. For the CDR3, the DNA is TGTGCCATCAGTGAAGACGGGGCCGGCAATCAGCCCCAGCATTTT. It codes for CAISEDGAGNQPQHF.

This clone was seen more than once but under ten times. The chain recombines TRBV6-1 with TRBJ1-5; 7 bases are shared with TRBD1. This CDR3 has 16 residues. After removal of 4 bases from V and 0 bases from J, the junction contained 6 bases not matched to a gene. CDR1 MNHNS and CDR2 SASEGT come from the germline V gene. The CDR3 nucleotides read TGTGCCAGCAGTGGGGTTACAGGGGATAGCAATCAGCCCCAGCATTTT. Its translation is CASSGVTGDSNQPQHF.

The CDR3: CASSWDRDSGANVLTF. The CDR3 nucleotides read TGTGCCAGCAGCTGGGACAGGGATTCTGGGGCCAACGTCCTGACTTTC. V gene TRBV5-4 combines with J gene TRBJ2-6; 9 bases line up with TRBD1. The CDR3 runs 16 residues. The V gene's germline CDR1 is SGHNT and CDR2 YYREEE (reference sequence). V was pared by 3 bases and J by 1 base, with 2 bases of the junction left unmatched.

This clone has more than one count but fewer than ten. V gene TRBV6-1 combines with J gene TRBJ2-5; no clear D. This CDR3 spans 14 amino acids. The germline CDR1 and CDR2 sequences are MNHNS and SASEGT. Trimming stripped 0 bases from V and 11 bases from J, with 16 bases between. The CDR3 protein is CASSEATRGIGQYF. The CDR3 coding sequence is TGTGCCAGCAGTGAAGCAACACGCGGAATTGGGCAGTACTTC.

This clone was observed a single time. The chain employs TRBV12-5 and TRBJ2-3; D possibly corresponds to TRBD2 (6 bases). The V and J ends lost 2 bases and 0 bases respectively, with 12 bases between them. CDR3 length equals 16 residues. The germline CDR1 and CDR2 sequences are LGHNT and FRNRAP. The CDR3 sequence is CASGLFGGSSTDTQYF. CDR3 DNA: TGTGCTAGTGGTTTGTTTGGAGGGTCTAGCACAGATACGCAGTATTTT.

The chain carries TRBV7-2 and TRBJ2-7; D is perhaps TRBD2 (5 bases). The CDR3 length is 16 residues. Germline V gives CDR1 SGHTA, CDR2 FQGNSA. V lost 5 bases to trimming and J lost 3 bases, with 20 bases between them. Here the CDR3 reads CASSAIGQRRFYEQYF. The CDR3 DNA reads TGTGCCAGCAGCGCAATAGGCCAGCGGAGATTCTACGAGCAGTACTTC.

This clone was recorded only once. The genes are TRBV15 and TRBJ1-5, with D uncertain. There are 15 residues in the CDR3. CDR1 and CDR2 from the germline V gene are LNHNV and YYDKDF (reference sequence). V was shortened by 3 bases and J by 2 bases, with 11 bases between the two germline ends. The CDR3 loop reads CATSSRLEGNQPQHF. The CDR3 DNA reads as TGTGCCACCAGCAGCAGATTGGAGGGCAATCAGCCCCAGCATTTT.

V usage is TRBV7-2 and J usage is TRBJ2-3; 7 bases are shared with TRBD1. J lost 3 bases, V lost 5 bases, and 5 bases had no gene match. This CDR3 is 14 amino acids long. Germline-derived CDR1 and CDR2 are SGHTA and FQGNSA. DNA of the CDR3: TGTGCCAGCAGCACCAGGGGGATAACAGATACGCAGTATTTT. Protein product: CASSTRGITDTQYF.

This clone has just one count. The chain has TRBV7-2 and TRBJ1-1, with TRBD1 as a possible D gene (5 bases). The CDR3 totals 15 residues. Germline values: CDR1 SGHTA, CDR2 FQGNSA. V was pared by 2 bases and J by 2 bases, with 12 bases between. CDR3 nucleotide sequence: TGTGCCAGCAGCTTACTAGACAGCAAAAACACTGAAGCTTTCTTT. It encodes CASSLLDSKNTEAFF. Together with reference TRBV7-2 and TRBJ1-1, the CDR3 gives the full variable domain: GAGVSQSPSNKVTEKGKDVELRCDPISGHTALYWYRQSLGQGLEFLIYFQGNSAPDKSGLPSDRFSAERTGGSVSTLTIQRTQQEDSAVYLCASSLLDSKNTEAFFGQGTRLTVV.

V usage is TRBV25-1 and J usage is TRBJ2-5; no definite D call. Trimming removed 5 bases from V and 1 base from J, with 8 bases in between. This CDR3 region has 13 residues. The germline V gene encodes CDR1 MGHDK and CDR2 SYGVNS. The CDR3 reads CASSNAPQETQYF. The CDR3 DNA reads TGTGCCAGCAGTAACGCGCCCCAAGAGACCCAGTACTTC.

V gene TRBV18 combines with J gene TRBJ2-7, with D possibly matching TRBD2 (6 bases). Germline CDR1 is KGHSH and CDR2 is LQKENI. The CDR3 runs 15 residues. V lost 1 base to trimming and J lost 5 bases, with 15 bases between them. The DNA for the CDR3 is TGTGCCAGCTCACCACAAAGCGGTGCGGGGAACGAGCAGTACTTC. Its protein product is CASSPQSGAGNEQYF. Full variable domain (outside the CDR3, taken from reference TRBV18 and TRBJ2-7): NAGVMQNPRHLVRRRGQEARLRCSPMKGHSHVYWYRQLPEEGLKFMVYLQKENIIDESGMPKERFSAEFPKEGPSILRIQQVVRGDSAAYFCASSPQSGAGNEQYFGPGTRLTVT.

This clone was seen a few times. V is TRBV18 and J is TRBJ2-1; 14 bases fit TRBD2. The CDR3 consists of 16 residues. In germline, CDR1 is KGHSH, CDR2 LQKENI. J was trimmed by 6 bases and V by 6 bases; bases with no gene match: 7. The CDR3 DNA reads TGTGCCAGCTCGGGAGGACTAGCGGGAGGCTCCAATGAGCAGTTCTTC. Translating it yields CASSGGLAGGSNEQFF.

The sample holds a few counts of this clone. The rearrangement joins TRBV9 to TRBJ2-7; D might be TRBD2 (5 bases). Germline assignment: CDR1 SGDLS and CDR2 YYNGEE. Trimming took off 2 bases at V and 7 bases at J, with 13 bases between the two ends. The CDR3 runs to 13 residues. The CDR3 DNA is TGTGCCAGCAGCGTCGCAGCGGAGAGGGAGCAGTACTTC. Translating it yields CASSVAAEREQYF.

The CDR3: CASSLARQKNEKLFF. The CDR3 region has the DNA TGTGCCAGCAGCTTAGCCCGACAGAAGAATGAAAAACTGTTTTTT. The chain joins TRBV7-2 to TRBJ1-4, with D perhaps matching TRBD1 (5 bases). This CDR3 comprises 15 residues. The germline V and J ends were trimmed by 0 bases and 5 bases, with 10 bases remaining between them. Germline-derived CDR1 and CDR2 are SGHTA and FQGNSA.

This clone was recorded a few times. V is TRBV7-3 and J is TRBJ1-1; 9 nucleotides match TRBD1. The trim removed 4 bases at V and 11 bases at J, leaving 8 bases unmatched. Germline CDR1 is SGHTA and CDR2 is FQGTGA. There are 13 residues in the CDR3. The CDR3: CASSSSGTGFAFF. The CDR3 DNA is TGTGCCAGCAGCTCGTCCGGGACAGGGTTTGCTTTCTTT.